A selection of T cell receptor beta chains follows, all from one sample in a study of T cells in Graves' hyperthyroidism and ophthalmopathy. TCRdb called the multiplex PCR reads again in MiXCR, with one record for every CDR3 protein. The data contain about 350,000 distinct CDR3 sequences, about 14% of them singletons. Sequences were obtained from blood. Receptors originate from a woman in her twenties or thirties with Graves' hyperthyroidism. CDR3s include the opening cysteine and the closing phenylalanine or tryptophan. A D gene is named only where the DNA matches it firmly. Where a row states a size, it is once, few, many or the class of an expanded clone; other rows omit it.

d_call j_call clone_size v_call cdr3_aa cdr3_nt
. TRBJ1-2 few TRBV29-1 CSVGVGADYGYTF TGCAGCGTTGGCGTGGGGGCCGACTATGGCTACACCTTC
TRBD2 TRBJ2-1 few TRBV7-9 CASRSTSGTYNEQFF TGTGCCAGCAGAAGTACTAGCGGGACCTACAATGAGCAGTTCTTC
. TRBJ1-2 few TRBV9 CASSPSPRQDDNYGYTF TGTGCCAGCAGCCCGAGCCCCAGACAGGACGATAACTATGGCTACACCTTC
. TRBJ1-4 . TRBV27 CASRPGTKKKLFF TGTGCCAGCAGACCGGGAACTAAGAAAAAACTGTTTTTT
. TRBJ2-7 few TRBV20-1 CSAADPGTLSYEQYF TGCAGTGCAGCGGACCCGGGGACACTCTCCTACGAGCAGTACTTC
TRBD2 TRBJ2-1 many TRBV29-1 CSVTLAGGPMGEQFF TGCAGCGTTACTCTAGCGGGAGGGCCTATGGGGGAGCAGTTCTTC
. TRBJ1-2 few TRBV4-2 CASSQDVLTSYTF TGTGCCAGCAGCCAAGATGTCCTAACGAGCTACACCTTC
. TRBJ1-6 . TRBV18 CASSQHREGNSPLHF TGTGCCAGCTCACAGCACAGGGAGGGCAATTCACCCCTCCACTTT
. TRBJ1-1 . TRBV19 CASKVFNMNTEAFF TGTGCCAGTAAGGTATTCAATATGAACACTGAAGCTTTCTTT
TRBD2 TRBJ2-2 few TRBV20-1 CSARGTSGRAAGELFF TGCAGTGCTAGGGGGACTAGCGGGAGGGCCGCCGGGGAGCTGTTTTTT
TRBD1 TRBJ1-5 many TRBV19 CASSPSDRGGGNQPQHF TGTGCCAGTAGTCCATCGGACAGGGGTGGAGGGAATCAGCCCCAGCATTTT